The TCR beta chain under discussion was sequenced for a study of blood T cells in healthy people across ages. Study findings and constraints: Estimated diversity that came from one million T cells was considered an underestimate.

PCR was performed a second time for about 6 to 12 cycles using a sample-barcoded 5' primer and a J-beta primer mix. TCRdb fed the 5' RACE reads into MiXCR, producing one record per CDR3 protein. The sample records around 990,000 distinct CDR3 sequences, roughly 24% being singletons. Remarks on this clonotype: Antigen unknown.

The CDR3 runs 16 residues. CDR1 SGHRS and CDR2 YFSETQ come from the germline V gene. Trimming cost V 4 bases and J 3 bases; bases outside gene matches: 12. These same data were also listed under a study on T cells of mothers and their children. That source reports: Several children and their three healthy Caucasian mothers were the donors. The study found slightly higher but non-significant overlap in related versus unrelated mother-child pairs.

This clonotype originated in a girl aged 2 to 9 in good health. Sequencing was done on a sample of blood. The chain couples TRBV5-1 to TRBJ2-7; 8 bases fit TRBD2. Here the CDR3 reads CASSQLLAGLNYEQYF. In nucleotides, the CDR3 is TGCGCCAGCAGCCAACTCCTAGCGGGCCTAAACTACGAGCAGTACTTC.